This TCR beta chain appears in the sequencing data of a study of cytomegalovirus exposure and HLA in healthy donors. In the PCR, 60 Vbeta and 13 Jbeta primers were used. Libraries were prepared by immunoSEQ multiplex PCR; TCRdb keeps only in-frame clonotypes and omits some of them. The sample holds 200,000 or so clones; approximately 78% are singletons and the top ten take 6.5%. Overall study findings and caveats: It was reported that TCR beta sequences correctly inferred the HLA-A and HLA-B alleles for most subjects.

A note on this clone: The antigen is unknown.

This clonotype originated in a woman aged 50 to 65 in good health and CMV-seropositive. The sequencing input was PBMCs.

The CDR3 nucleotides read TGTGCCAGCAGTGAACCTAGGACTAGCGGGAGCACAGATACGCAGTATTTT. This sequence encodes CASSEPRTSGSTDTQYF. This chain uses TRBV25-1 with TRBJ2-3; 11 positions agree with TRBD2. The CDR3 spans 17 residues. With V trimmed by 2 bases and J by 0 bases, 4 bases remained unmatched. Germline CDR1 and CDR2: MGHDK and SYGVNS.